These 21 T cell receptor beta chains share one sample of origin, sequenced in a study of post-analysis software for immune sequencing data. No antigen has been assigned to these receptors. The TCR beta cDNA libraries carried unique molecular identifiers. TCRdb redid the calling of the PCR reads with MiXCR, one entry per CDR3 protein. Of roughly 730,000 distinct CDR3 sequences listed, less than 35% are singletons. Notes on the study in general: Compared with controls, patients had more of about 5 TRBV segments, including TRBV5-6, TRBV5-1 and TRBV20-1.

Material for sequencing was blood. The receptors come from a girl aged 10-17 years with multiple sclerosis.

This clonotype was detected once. The CDR3 sequence: CSARDRRFGGRNTEAFF. CDR3 DNA sequence: TGTTCCGCCCGGGACAGACGTTTCGGGGGGCGGAACACTGAAGCTTTCTTT. This chain connects TRBV12-3 or TRBV12-4 to TRBJ1-1; 7 nucleotides line up with TRBD1. The CDR3 consists of 17 residues.

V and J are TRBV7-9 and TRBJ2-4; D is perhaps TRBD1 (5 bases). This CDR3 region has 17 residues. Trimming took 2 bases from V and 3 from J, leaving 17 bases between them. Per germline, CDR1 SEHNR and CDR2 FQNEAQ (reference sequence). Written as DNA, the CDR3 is TGTGCCAGCAGCTTACCCGAGTCAGGGATAGTCAAAAACATTCAGTACTTC. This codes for CASSLPESGIVKNIQYF.

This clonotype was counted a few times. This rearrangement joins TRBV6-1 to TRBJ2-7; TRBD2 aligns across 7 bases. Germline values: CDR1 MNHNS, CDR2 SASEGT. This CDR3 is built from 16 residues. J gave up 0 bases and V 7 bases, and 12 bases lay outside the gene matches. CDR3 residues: CASTAPVGGFSYEQYF. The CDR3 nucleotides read TGTGCCAGCACCGCACCGGTGGGAGGGTTCTCCTACGAGCAGTACTTC.

CDR3 in DNA: TGTGCCAGCAGTTTAGGCGGGACCCTAAGCCTGTCCTACGAGCAGTACTTC. Its protein product is CASSLGGTLSLSYEQYF. The chain is built from TRBV27 and TRBJ2-7, with a tentative D call TRBD2 (6 bases). The CDR3 length is 17 residues. Germline V gives CDR1 MNHEY, CDR2 SMNVEV (reference sequence). Trimming shortened V by 2 bases and J by 1 base, and 18 bases separated the two germline ends.

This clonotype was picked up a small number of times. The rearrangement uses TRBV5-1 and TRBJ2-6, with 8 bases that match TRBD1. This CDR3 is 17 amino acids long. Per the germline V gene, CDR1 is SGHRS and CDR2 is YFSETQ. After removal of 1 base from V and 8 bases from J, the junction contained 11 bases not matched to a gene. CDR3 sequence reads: CASSLRSGQGNSNVLTF. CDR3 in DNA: TGCGCCAGCAGCTTGCGTTCAGGACAGGGTAATTCCAACGTCCTGACTTTC.

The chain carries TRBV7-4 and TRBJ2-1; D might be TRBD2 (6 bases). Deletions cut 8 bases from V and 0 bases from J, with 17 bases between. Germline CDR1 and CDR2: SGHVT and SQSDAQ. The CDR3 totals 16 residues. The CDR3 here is CASPGRHKSSYNEQFF. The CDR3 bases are TGTGCCAGCCCGGGGAGGCATAAGAGCTCCTACAATGAGCAGTTCTTC.

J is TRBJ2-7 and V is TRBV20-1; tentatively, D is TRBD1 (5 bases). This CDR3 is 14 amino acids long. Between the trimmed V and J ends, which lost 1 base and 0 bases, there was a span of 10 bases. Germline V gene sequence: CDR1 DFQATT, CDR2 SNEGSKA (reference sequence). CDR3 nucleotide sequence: TGCAGTGCTAGAGGCAGACAGATCTCCTACGAGCAGTACTTC. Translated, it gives CSARGRQISYEQYF.

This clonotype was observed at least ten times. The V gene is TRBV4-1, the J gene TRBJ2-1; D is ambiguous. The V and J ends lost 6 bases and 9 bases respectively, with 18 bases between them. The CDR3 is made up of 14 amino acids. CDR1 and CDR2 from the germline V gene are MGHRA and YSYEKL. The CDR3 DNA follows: TGCGCCAGCAGAGAACATGGACGGAAGAGTGAGCAGTTCTTC. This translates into CASREHGRKSEQFF.

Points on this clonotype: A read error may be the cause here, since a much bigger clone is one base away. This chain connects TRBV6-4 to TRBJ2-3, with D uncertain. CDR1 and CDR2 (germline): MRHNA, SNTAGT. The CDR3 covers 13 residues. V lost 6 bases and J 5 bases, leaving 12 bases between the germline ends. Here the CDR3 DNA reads TGTGCCAGCAGGCCCGGGTCCGTAGATACGCAGTATTTT. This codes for CASRPGSVDTQYF.

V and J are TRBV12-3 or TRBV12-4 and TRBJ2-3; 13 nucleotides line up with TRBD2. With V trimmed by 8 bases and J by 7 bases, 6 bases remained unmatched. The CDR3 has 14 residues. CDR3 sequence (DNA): TGTGCCAGCGGACTAGCGGGGGAGCTGCATACGCAGTATTTT. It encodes CASGLAGELHTQYF.

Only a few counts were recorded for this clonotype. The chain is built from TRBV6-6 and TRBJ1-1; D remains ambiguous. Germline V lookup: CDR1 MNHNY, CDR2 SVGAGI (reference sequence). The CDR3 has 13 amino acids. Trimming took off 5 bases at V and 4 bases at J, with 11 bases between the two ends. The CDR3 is CASSTSTVTEAFF. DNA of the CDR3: TGTGCCAGCAGTACCTCGACTGTCACTGAAGCTTTCTTT.

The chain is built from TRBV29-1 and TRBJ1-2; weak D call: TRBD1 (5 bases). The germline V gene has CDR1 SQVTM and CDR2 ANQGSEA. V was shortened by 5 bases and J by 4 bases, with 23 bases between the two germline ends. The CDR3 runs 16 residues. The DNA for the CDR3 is TGCAGCGTTACTGGGAGGAGTAGGGGAGCTACCTATGGCTACACCTTC. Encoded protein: CSVTGRSRGATYGYTF.

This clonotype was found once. The CDR3 DNA reads as TGTGCCAGCAGTTATCTCGTTGCAGGGTATGGGGAAAAACTGTTTTTT. Translating gives CASSYLVAGYGEKLFF. This chain joins TRBV6-5 and TRBJ1-4; weak D call: TRBD1 (5 bases). Germline CDR1 MNHEY, CDR2 SVGAGI. Trimming took 3 bases from V and 8 from J, leaving 19 bases between them. This CDR3 comprises 16 residues.

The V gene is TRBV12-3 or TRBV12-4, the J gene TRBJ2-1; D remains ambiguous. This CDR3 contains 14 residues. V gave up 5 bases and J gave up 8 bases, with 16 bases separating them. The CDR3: CASSPELAWDEQFF. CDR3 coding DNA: TGTGCCAGCAGTCCCGAGCTGGCTTGGGATGAGCAGTTCTTC.

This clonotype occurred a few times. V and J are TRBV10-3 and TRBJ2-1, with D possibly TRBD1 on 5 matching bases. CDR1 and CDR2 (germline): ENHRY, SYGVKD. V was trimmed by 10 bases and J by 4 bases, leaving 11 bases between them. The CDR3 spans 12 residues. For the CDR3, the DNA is TGTGCCAGCCGAAACAGGTACAATGAGCAGTTCTTC. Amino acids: CASRNRYNEQFF.

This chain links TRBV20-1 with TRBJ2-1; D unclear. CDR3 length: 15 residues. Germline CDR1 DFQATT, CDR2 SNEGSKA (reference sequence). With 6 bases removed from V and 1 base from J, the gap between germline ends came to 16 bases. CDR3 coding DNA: TGCAGTGCCCCCAGAGGTGCGAGTTCCTACAATGAGCAGTTCTTC. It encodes CSAPRGASSYNEQFF.

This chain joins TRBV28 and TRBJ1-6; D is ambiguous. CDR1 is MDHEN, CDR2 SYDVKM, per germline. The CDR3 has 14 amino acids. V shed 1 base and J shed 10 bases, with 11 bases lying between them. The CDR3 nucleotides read TGTGCCAGCAGTTTATCCTGGGCAGTCTCACCCCTCCACTTT. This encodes CASSLSWAVSPLHF.

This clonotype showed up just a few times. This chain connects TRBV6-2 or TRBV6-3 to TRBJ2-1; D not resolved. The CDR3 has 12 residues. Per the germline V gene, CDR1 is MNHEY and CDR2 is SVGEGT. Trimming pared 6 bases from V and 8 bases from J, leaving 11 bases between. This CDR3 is CASSHFPHEQFF. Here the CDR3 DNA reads TGTGCCAGCAGCCATTTCCCCCATGAGCAGTTCTTC.

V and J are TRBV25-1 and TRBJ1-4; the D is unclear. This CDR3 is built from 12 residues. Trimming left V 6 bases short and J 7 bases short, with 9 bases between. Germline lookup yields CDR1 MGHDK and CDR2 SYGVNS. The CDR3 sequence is CASSEKREKLFF. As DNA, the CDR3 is TGTGCCAGCAGCGAGAAACGTGAAAAACTGTTTTTT.

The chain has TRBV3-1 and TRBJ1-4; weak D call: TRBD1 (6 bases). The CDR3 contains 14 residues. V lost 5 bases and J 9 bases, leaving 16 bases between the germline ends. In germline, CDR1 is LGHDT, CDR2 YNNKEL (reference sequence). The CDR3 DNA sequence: TGTGCCAGCAGCGAAACAGGGAGGGGTAAAAAACTGTTTTTT. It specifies CASSETGRGKKLFF.

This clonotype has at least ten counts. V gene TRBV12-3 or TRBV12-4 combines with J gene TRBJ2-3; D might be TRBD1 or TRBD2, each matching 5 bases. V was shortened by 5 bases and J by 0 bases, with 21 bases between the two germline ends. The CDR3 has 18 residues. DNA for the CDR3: TGTGCCAGCAGTCGAGGGCCCAGGGCCTCCCGGAGCACAGATACGCAGTATTTT. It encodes CASSRGPRASRSTDTQYF.